This is a list of T cell receptor beta chains from one sample in a study of shared clonotypes between healthy human individuals. Method: immunoSEQ multiplex PCR; TCRdb's copy keeps in-frame clones and lacks some. Of fewer than 800,000 clones in the sample, approximately 90% are singletons; the top ten hold roughly 24%. Sequencing input: naive CD8+ T cells sorted from blood. These receptors all come from a man aged 25 to 40 in good health. Both conserved end residues are part of each CDR3. The D gene is left open where the match is weak. Expanded clones are given a class, and other clones once, few, many or no size at all.

>TRBV12-5|NA|TRBD2|TRBJ2-1
CASVPGTSGYNEQFF
TGTGCTAGTGTCCCCGGGACTAGCGGTTACAATGAGCAGTTCTTC
>TRBV5-1|NA|TRBD2|TRBJ2-3
CASSLDLLAGSRDTQYF
TGCGCCAGCAGCTTGGATTTGCTAGCGGGATCTCGGGATACGCAGTATTTT
>TRBV29-1|NA|NA|TRBJ1-1
CSGLDRYAEAFF
TGCAGCGGCCTGGACCGCTACGCTGAAGCTTTCTTT
>TRBV9|NA|NA|TRBJ1-3
CASSAEDNSGNTIYF
TGTGCCAGCAGCGCCGAGGACAACTCTGGAAACACCATATATTTT
>TRBV28|NA|NA|TRBJ2-3
CASSSSVRRLSTDTQYF
TGTGCCAGCAGTTCCTCCGTCCGGCGGCTAAGCACAGATACGCAGTATTTT
>TRBV4-2|NA|NA|TRBJ2-2
CASSQGYGGANTGELFF
TGTGCCAGCAGCCAAGGATACGGGGGAGCGAACACCGGGGAGCTGTTTTTT
>TRBV7-6|NA|TRBD2|TRBJ2-1
CASSLVDLAANNEQFF
TGTGCCAGCAGCTTAGTCGATCTAGCGGCGAACAATGAGCAGTTCTTC
>TRBV10-2|NA|NA|TRBJ1-5
CASSGQLWPQHF
TGCGCCAGCAGTGGGCAGTTATGGCCCCAGCATTTT
>TRBV7-2|NA|NA|TRBJ1-3
CASSEDPLAGNTIYF
TGTGCCAGCAGTGAGGACCCTTTAGCAGGAAACACCATATATTTT
>TRBV6-5|few|TRBD2|TRBJ2-2
CASKIAGGSTGELFF
TGTGCCAGCAAAATAGCGGGAGGAAGTACCGGGGAGCTGTTTTTT
>TRBV28|NA|NA|TRBJ1-1
CASRPLTSMNTEAFF
TGTGCCAGCAGACCTTTAACAAGTATGAACACTGAAGCTTTCTTT
>TRBV2|NA|NA|TRBJ1-1
CASASQEAPAEAFF
TGTGCCAGCGCCAGTCAGGAGGCGCCCGCTGAAGCTTTCTTT
>TRBV11-2|NA|NA|TRBJ2-1
CASSYSQVNQFF
TGTGCCAGCAGCTATAGCCAAGTCAATCAGTTCTTC
>TRBV6-5|NA|NA|TRBJ2-4
CASSYSNLANIQYF
TGTGCCAGCAGTTACTCGAACCTCGCCAACATTCAGTACTTC
>TRBV6-5|NA|NA|TRBJ2-3
CASSGSTSTDTQYF
TGTGCCAGCAGTGGGTCGACCAGCACAGATACGCAGTATTTT
>TRBV27|NA|TRBD1|TRBJ2-7
CASSLSGTGSYEQYF
TGTGCCAGCAGTTTATCCGGGACAGGGAGCTACGAGCAGTACTTC
>TRBV9|NA|NA|TRBJ2-1
CASSVPQGHPTSLASNEQFF
TGTGCCAGCAGCGTACCTCAGGGACACCCGACTAGCTTAGCCTCCAATGAGCAGTTCTTC
>TRBV7-2|once|NA|TRBJ2-7
CASSLGTGALRGQYF
TGTGCCAGCAGCTTAGGTACAGGTGCTCTGAGGGGGCAGTACTTC
>TRBV7-6|NA|NA|TRBJ1-1
CASSSAGQYTEAFF
TGTGCCAGCAGCTCCGCAGGACAGTACACTGAAGCTTTCTTT
>TRBV2|NA|NA|TRBJ2-1
CASSGPGQFF
TGTGCCAGCAGTGGGCCTGGGCAGTTCTTC
>TRBV2|few|TRBD2|TRBJ2-2
CAILAGNTGELFF
TGTGCCATACTAGCGGGAAACACCGGGGAGCTGTTTTTT
>TRBV4-1|NA|NA|TRBJ2-2
CASQKADRPSTNTGELFF
TGCGCCAGCCAAAAGGCGGACAGACCTTCGACGAACACCGGGGAGCTGTTTTTT
>TRBV27|NA|TRBD2|TRBJ2-3
CASSFGLAGTDTQYF
TGTGCCAGCAGTTTTGGACTAGCGGGCACAGATACGCAGTATTTT
>TRBV30|NA|TRBD1|TRBJ2-3
CAWSVGQGTDTQYF
TGTGCCTGGAGTGTTGGACAGGGCACAGATACGCAGTATTTT
>TRBV7-9|NA|TRBD1|TRBJ1-2
CASSATGGMYGYTF
TGTGCCAGCAGTGCGACAGGGGGCATGTATGGCTACACCTTC
>TRBV7-8|NA|NA|TRBJ2-7
CASSNPVLRANYEQYF
TGTGCCAGCAGCAACCCCGTTCTGCGGGCGAACTACGAGCAGTACTTC
>TRBV7-9|NA|TRBD1|TRBJ1-1
CASRPQGETEAFF
TGTGCCAGCAGACCACAGGGGGAGACTGAAGCTTTCTTT
>TRBV5-1|NA|NA|TRBJ2-3
CASSLEALRDTQYF
TGCGCCAGCAGCTTGGAGGCGCTACGGGATACGCAGTATTTT
>TRBV6-6|NA|TRBD1|TRBJ2-2
CASSYTTGGHTGELFF
TGTGCCAGCAGTTACACCACAGGGGGCCACACCGGGGAGCTGTTTTTT
>TRBV18|once|NA|TRBJ2-1
CASSPGAGGNHNEQFF
TGTGCCAGCTCACCAGGGGCGGGCGGGAACCACAATGAGCAGTTCTTC
>TRBV5-8|NA|TRBD2|TRBJ2-5
CASSSRAMVLADIWAQYF
TGTGCCAGCAGCTCCCGGGCGATGGTGCTAGCGGATATCTGGGCCCAGTACTTC
>TRBV7-9|NA|TRBD2|TRBJ2-7
CASSLTSAGVMYEQYF
TGTGCCAGCAGCTTAACATCGGCGGGAGTCATGTATGAGCAGTACTTC
>TRBV7-9|NA|NA|TRBJ2-1
CASSLFRGVHEQFF
TGTGCCAGCAGCTTATTTAGGGGGGTCCATGAGCAGTTCTTC
>TRBV7-2|NA|NA|TRBJ2-3
CASSALWPAESTDTQYF
TGTGCCAGCAGTGCCCTATGGCCAGCGGAAAGCACAGATACGCAGTATTTT
>TRBV27|NA|NA|TRBJ2-7
CASSLADSTYEQYF
TGTGCCAGCAGTTTGGCGGATTCTACCTACGAGCAGTACTTC
>TRBV29-1|NA|TRBD2|TRBJ2-1
CSVTSGRAAARYNEQFF
TGCAGCGTTACTAGCGGGAGGGCCGCGGCGAGGTACAATGAGCAGTTCTTC
>TRBV4-1|few|NA|TRBJ2-6
CASSQTSSGAGANVLTF
TGCGCCAGCAGCCAGACGAGCAGTGGCGCTGGGGCCAACGTCCTGACTTTC
>TRBV14|NA|TRBD2|TRBJ2-1
CASSQVPSPSGLTYNEQFF
TGTGCCAGCAGCCAAGTCCCTAGCCCCTCGGGACTAACCTACAATGAGCAGTTCTTC
>TRBV7-9|NA|TRBD1|TRBJ2-1
CASSLGFGTGGDEQFF
TGTGCCAGCAGCTTAGGCTTCGGGACAGGGGGCGATGAGCAGTTCTTC
>TRBV5-5|NA|TRBD2|TRBJ2-7
CASSFALAGGPPNEQYF
TGTGCCAGCAGCTTCGCCTTAGCGGGAGGGCCGCCTAACGAGCAGTACTTC
>TRBV18|once|NA|TRBJ1-3
CASSLRGSTSSGNTIYF
TGTGCCAGCTCACTGAGAGGGTCGACCAGCTCTGGAAACACCATATATTTT
>TRBV7-3|NA|TRBD2|TRBJ2-1
CASSLNSGTYSYNEQFF
TGTGCCAGCAGCTTAAATAGCGGGACTTACTCCTACAATGAGCAGTTCTTC
>TRBV28|NA|NA|TRBJ2-3
CASSLFSGSSTDTQYF
TGTGCCAGCAGTTTATTTTCGGGATCGAGCACAGATACGCAGTATTTT
>TRBV27|NA|NA|TRBJ2-6
CAVQGSTPSGANVLTF
TGTGCCGTGCAGGGGTCCACGCCCTCTGGGGCCAACGTCCTGACTTTC
>TRBV27|NA|NA|TRBJ2-2
CASSLILPNTGELFF
TGTGCCAGCAGTTTAATCCTTCCCAACACCGGGGAGCTGTTTTTT
>TRBV19|NA|NA|TRBJ1-2
CASSSSPPRYGYTF
TGTGCCAGTAGTTCCTCACCACCCCGCTATGGCTACACCTTC
>TRBV10-2|NA|NA|TRBJ1-3
CASSGPQQGSGNTIYF
TGCGCCAGCAGTGGACCACAGCAGGGTTCAGGAAACACCATATATTTT
>TRBV27|NA|NA|TRBJ2-1
CATRYGGRYNEQFF
TGTGCCACCAGGTATGGGGGAAGATACAATGAGCAGTTCTTC
>TRBV29-1|NA|TRBD2|TRBJ2-7
CSVGGRVYEQYF
TGCAGCGTAGGCGGGAGGGTTTACGAGCAGTACTTC
>TRBV30|NA|NA|TRBJ1-2
CAWSVAYGYTF
TGTGCCTGGAGTGTGGCCTATGGCTACACCTTC
>TRBV4-3|NA|NA|TRBJ2-5
CASSQELQGLTYQETQYF
TGCGCCAGCAGCCAAGAACTCCAAGGACTCACGTACCAAGAGACCCAGTACTTC
>TRBV2|NA|TRBD1|TRBJ1-5
CASSETWQGVNQPQHF
TGTGCCAGCAGTGAAACGTGGCAGGGGGTTAATCAGCCCCAGCATTTT
>TRBV4-3|NA|TRBD2|TRBJ2-7
CASSQGPTSGSLGEQYF
TGCGCCAGCAGCCAAGGGCCGACTAGCGGGTCTCTAGGCGAGCAGTACTTC